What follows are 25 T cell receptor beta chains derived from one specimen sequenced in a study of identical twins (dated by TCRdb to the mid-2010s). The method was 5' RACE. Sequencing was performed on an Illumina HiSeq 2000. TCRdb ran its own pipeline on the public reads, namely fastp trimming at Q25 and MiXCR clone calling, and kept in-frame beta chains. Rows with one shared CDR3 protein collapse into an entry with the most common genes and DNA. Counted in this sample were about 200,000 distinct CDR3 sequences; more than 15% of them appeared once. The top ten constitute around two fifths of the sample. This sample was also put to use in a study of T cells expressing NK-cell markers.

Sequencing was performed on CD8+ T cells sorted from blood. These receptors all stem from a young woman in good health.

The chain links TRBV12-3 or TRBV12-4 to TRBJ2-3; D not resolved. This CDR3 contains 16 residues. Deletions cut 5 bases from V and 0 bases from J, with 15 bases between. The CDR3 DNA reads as TGTGCCAGCAGTCTACTACTCCGCTCGAGCACAGATACGCAGTATTTT. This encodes CASSLLLRSSTDTQYF.

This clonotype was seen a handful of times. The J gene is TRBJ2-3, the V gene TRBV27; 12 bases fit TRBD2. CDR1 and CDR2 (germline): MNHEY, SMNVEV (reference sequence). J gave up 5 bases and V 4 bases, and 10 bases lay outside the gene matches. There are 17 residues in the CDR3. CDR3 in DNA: TGTGCCAGCAGTTCTCCTAGACTAGCGGGGGCCCTAGATACGCAGTATTTT. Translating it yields CASSSPRLAGALDTQYF.

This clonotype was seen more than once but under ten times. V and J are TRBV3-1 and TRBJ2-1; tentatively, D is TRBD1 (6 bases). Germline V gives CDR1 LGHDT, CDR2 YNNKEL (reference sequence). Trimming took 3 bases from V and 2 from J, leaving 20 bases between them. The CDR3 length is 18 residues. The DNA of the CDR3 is TGTGCCAGCAGCCACTCACCTAGACAGGCTGCCACCTACAATGAGCAGTTCTTC. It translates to CASSHSPRQAATYNEQFF.

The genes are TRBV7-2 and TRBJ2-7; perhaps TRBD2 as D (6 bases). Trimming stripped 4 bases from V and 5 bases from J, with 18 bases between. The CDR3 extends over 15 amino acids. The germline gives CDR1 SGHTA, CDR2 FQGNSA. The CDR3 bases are TGTGCCAGCAGCTCCTTCCTCGGGACTCAGAACGAGCAGTACTTC. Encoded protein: CASSSFLGTQNEQYF.

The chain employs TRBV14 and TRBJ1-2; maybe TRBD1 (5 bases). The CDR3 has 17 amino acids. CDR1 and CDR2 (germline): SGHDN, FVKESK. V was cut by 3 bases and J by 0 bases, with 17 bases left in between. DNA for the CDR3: TGTGCCAGCAGCCATGCTTTTCGGGACCAAGCTAACTATGGCTACACCTTC. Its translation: CASSHAFRDQANYGYTF.

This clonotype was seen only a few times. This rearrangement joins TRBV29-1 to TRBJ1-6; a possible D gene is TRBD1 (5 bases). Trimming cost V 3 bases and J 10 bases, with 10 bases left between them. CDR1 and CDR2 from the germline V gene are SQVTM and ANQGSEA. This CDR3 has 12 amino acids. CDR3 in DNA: TGCAGCGTTGACAGGGTCGGGTCACCCCTCCACTTT. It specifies CSVDRVGSPLHF.

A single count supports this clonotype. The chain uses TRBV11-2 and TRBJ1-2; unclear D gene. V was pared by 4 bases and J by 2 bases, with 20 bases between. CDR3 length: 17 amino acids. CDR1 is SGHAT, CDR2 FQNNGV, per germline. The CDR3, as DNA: TGTGCCAGCAGCTCCGACAATACCTCCTCTTTAAACTATGGCTACACCTTC. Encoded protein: CASSSDNTSSLNYGYTF.

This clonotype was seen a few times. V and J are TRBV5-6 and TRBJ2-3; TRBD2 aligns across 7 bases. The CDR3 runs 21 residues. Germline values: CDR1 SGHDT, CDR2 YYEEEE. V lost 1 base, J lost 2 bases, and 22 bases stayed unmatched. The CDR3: CASSLPIGDLVAAGPTDTQYF. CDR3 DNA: TGTGCCAGCAGCTTGCCCATCGGGGATTTAGTTGCAGCGGGACCCACAGATACGCAGTATTTT.

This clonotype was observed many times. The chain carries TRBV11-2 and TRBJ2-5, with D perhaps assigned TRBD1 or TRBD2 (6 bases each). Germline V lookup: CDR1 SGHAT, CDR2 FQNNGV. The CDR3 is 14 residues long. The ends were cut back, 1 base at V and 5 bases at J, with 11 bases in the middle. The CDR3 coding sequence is TGTGCCAGCAGCTTAGGGGGGGCAGTGGAGACCCAGTACTTC. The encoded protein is CASSLGGAVETQYF.

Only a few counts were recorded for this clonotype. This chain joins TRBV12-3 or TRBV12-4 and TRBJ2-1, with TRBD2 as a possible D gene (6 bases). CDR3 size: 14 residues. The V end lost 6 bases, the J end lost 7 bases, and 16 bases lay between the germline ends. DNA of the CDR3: TGTGCCAGCAGAGAATCGACTAGGACGAATGAGCAGTTCTTC. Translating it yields CASRESTRTNEQFF.

This CDR3 reads CASTLGAEQYF. In nucleotides, the CDR3 is TGTGCCAGCACTTTGGGAGCCGAGCAGTACTTC. The chain links TRBV27 to TRBJ2-7; the D gene is possibly TRBD2 (5 bases). This CDR3 has 11 residues. Germline assignment: CDR1 MNHEY and CDR2 SMNVEV (reference sequence). V shed 7 bases and J shed 6 bases, with 10 bases lying between them.

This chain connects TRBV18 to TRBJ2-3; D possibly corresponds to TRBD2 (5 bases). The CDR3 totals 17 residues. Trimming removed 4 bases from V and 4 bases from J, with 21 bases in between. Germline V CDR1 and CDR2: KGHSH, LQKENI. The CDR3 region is CASSLRGIFGRADTQYF. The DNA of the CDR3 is TGTGCCAGCTCACTGAGAGGGATTTTCGGGCGTGCAGATACGCAGTATTTT.

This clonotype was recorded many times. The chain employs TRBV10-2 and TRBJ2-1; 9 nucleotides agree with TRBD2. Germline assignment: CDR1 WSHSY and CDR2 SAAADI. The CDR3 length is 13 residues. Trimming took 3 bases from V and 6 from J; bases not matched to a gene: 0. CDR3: CASSELAGNEQFF. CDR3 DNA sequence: TGCGCCAGCAGTGAACTAGCGGGCAATGAGCAGTTCTTC.

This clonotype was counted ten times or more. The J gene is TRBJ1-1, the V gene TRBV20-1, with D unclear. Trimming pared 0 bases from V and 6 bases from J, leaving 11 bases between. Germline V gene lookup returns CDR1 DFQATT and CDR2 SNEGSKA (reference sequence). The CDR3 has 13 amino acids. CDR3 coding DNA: TGCAGTGCTAGAGATGAGGGAACCGCTGAAGCTTTCTTT. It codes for CSARDEGTAEAFF.

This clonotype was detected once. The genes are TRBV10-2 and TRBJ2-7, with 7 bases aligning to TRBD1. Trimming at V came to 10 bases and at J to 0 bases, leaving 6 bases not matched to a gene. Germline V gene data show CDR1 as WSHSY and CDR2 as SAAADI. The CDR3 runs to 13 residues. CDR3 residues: CATRQGSSYEQYF. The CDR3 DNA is TGCGCCACCCGACAGGGATCCTCCTACGAGCAGTACTTC.

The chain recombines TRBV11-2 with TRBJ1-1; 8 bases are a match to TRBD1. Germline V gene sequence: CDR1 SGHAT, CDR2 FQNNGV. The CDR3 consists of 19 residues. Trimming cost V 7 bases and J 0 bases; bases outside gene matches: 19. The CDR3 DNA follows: TGTGCCAGCATCCGGGGCGGGCGGGGGACAGGCGTCATGAACACTGAAGCTTTCTTT. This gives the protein CASIRGGRGTGVMNTEAFF.

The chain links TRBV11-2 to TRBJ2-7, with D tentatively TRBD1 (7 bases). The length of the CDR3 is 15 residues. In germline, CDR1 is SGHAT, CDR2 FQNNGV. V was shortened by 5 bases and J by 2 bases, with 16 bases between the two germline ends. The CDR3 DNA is TGTGCCAGCAGCGGTACAGGGGCGGGAACCTACGAGCAGTACTTC. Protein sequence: CASSGTGAGTYEQYF.

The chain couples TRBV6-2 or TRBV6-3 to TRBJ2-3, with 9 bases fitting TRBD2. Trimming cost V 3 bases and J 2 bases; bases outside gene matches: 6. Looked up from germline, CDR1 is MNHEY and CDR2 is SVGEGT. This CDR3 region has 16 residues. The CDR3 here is CASSYSSGTYTDTQYF. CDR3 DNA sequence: TGTGCCAGCAGTTATTCTAGCGGGACGTACACAGATACGCAGTATTTT.

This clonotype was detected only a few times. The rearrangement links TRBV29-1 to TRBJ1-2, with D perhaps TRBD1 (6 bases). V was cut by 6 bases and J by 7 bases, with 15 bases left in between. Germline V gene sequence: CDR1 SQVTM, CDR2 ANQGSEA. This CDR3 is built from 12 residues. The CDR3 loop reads CSVVYREGGYTF. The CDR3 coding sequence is TGCAGCGTAGTATACAGGGAAGGTGGCTACACCTTC.

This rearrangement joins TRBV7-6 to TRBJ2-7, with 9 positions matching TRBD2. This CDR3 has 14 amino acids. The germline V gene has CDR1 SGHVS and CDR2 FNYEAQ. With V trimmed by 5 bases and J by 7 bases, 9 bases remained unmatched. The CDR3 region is CASSPSSGIREQYF. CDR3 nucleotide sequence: TGTGCCAGCAGCCCTTCTAGCGGGATCAGAGAGCAGTACTTC.

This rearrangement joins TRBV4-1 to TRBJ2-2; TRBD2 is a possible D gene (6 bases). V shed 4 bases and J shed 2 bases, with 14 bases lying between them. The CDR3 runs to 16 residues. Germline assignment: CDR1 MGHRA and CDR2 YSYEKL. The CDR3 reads CASSPWAGSNTGELFF. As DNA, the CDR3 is TGCGCCAGCAGCCCTTGGGCGGGGAGCAACACCGGGGAGCTGTTTTTT.

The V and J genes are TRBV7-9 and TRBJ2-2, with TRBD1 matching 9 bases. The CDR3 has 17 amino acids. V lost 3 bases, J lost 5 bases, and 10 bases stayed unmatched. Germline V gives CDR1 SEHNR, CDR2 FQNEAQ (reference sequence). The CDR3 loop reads CASSLLDRGLGTGELFF. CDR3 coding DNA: TGTGCCAGCAGCTTGCTGGACAGGGGCTTGGGGACCGGGGAGCTGTTTTTT.

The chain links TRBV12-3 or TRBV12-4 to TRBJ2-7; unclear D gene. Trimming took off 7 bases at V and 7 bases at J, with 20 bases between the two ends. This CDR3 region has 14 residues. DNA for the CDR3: TGTGCCAGCACCAACTTCGGAGTATCTGGGGAGCAGTACTTC. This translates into CASTNFGVSGEQYF.

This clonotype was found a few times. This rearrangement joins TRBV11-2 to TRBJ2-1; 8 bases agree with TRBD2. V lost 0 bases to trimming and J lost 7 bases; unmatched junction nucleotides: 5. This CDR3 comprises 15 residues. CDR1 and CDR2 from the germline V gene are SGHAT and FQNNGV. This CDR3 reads CASSLEAGEGNEQFF. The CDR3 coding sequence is TGTGCCAGCAGCTTAGAAGCGGGAGAGGGGAATGAGCAGTTCTTC. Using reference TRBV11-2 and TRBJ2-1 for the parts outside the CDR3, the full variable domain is EAGVAQSPRYKIIEKRQSVAFWCNPISGHATLYWYQQILGQGPKLLIQFQNNGVVDDSQLPKDRFSAERLKGVDSTLKIQPAKLEDSAVYLCASSLEAGEGNEQFFGPGTRLTVL.

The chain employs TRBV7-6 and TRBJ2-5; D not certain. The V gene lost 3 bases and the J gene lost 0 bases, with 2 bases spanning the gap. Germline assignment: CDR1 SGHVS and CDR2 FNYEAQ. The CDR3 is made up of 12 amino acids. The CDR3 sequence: CASSFYQETQYF. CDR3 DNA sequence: TGTGCCAGCAGCTTTTACCAAGAGACCCAGTACTTC.